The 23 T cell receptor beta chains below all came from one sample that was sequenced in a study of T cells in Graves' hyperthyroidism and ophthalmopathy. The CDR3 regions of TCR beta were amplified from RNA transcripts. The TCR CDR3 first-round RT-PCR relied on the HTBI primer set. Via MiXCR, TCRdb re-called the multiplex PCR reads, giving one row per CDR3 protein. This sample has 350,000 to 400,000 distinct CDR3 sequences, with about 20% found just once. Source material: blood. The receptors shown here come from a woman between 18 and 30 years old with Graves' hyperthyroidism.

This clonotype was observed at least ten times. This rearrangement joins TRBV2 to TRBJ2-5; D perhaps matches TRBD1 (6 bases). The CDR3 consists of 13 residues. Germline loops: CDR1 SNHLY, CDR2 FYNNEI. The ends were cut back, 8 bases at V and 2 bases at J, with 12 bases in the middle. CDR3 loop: CASAWTEQETQYF. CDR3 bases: TGTGCCAGCGCCTGGACAGAGCAAGAGACCCAGTACTTC.

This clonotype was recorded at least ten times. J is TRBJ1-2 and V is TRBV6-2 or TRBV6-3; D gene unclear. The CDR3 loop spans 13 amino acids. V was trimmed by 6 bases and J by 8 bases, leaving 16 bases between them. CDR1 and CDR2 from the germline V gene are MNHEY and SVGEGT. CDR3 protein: CASRLSSDWGYTF. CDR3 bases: TGTGCCAGCAGACTTTCTAGCGATTGGGGCTACACCTTC.

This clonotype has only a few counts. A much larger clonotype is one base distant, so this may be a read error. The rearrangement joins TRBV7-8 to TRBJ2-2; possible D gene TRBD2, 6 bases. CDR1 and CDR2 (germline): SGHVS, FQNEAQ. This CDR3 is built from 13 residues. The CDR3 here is CASSHTSSGELCF. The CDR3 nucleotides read TGTGCCAGCAGCCATACTAGCTCCGGGGAGCTGTGTTTT. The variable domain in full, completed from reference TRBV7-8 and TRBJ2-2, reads GAGVSQSPRYKVAKRGQDVALRCDPISGHVSLFWYQQALGQGPEFLTYFQNEAQLDKSGLPSDRFFAERPEGSVSTLKIQRTQQEDSAVYLCASSHTSSGELCFGEGSRLTVL.

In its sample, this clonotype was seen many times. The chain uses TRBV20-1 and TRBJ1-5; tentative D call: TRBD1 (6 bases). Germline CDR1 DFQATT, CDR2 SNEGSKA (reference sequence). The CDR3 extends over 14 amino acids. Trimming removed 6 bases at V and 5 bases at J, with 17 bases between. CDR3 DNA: TGCAGTGCGTCCGGGCGGGCAGGGGATCAGCCCCAGCATTTT. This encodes CSASGRAGDQPQHF.

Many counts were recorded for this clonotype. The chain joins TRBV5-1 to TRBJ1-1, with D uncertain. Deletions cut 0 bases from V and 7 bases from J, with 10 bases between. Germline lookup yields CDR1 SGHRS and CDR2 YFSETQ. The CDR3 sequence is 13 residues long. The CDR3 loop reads CASSLAGRGEAFF. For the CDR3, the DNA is TGCGCCAGCAGCTTGGCCGGACGGGGTGAAGCTTTCTTT.

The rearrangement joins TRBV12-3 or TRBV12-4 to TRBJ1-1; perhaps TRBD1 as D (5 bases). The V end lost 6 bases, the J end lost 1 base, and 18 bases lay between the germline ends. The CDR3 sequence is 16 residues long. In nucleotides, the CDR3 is TGTGCCAGCAGAGAGGGCAGGGAGCATGGGAACACTGAAGCTTTCTTT. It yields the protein CASREGREHGNTEAFF.

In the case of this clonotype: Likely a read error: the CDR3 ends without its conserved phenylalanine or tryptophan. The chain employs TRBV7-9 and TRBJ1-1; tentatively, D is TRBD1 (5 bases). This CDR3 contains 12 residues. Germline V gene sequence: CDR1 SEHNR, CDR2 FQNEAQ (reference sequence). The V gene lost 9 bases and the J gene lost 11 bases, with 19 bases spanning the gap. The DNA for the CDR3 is TGTGCCAGTAGCCTGTATCAGGGAGTCGCTTTCTAT. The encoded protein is CASSLYQGVAFY.

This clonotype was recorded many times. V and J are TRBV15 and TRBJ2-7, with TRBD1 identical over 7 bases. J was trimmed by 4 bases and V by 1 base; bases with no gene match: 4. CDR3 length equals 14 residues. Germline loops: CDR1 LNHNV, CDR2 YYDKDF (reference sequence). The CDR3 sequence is CATSRGTGTYEQYF. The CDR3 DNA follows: TGTGCCACCAGCAGAGGGACAGGAACATACGAGCAGTACTTC.

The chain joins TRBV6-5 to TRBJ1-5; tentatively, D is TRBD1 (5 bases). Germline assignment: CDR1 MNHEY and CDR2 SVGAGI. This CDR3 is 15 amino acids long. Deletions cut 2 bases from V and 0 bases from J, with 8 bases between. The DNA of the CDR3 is TGTGCCAGCAGTTACACGGGGGGTAGCAATCAGCCCCAGCATTTT. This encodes CASSYTGGSNQPQHF.

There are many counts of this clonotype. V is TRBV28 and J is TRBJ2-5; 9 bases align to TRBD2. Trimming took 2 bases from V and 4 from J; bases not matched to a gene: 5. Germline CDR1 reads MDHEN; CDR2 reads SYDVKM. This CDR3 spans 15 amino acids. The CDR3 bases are TGTGCCAGCAGTTTAGCGGGGGGGATGGGAGAGACCCAGTACTTC. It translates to CASSLAGGMGETQYF.

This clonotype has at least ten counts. CDR3 in amino acids: CAASPGNTEAFF. For the CDR3, the DNA is TGTGCCGCAAGCCCGGGAAACACTGAAGCTTTCTTT. This chain joins TRBV30 and TRBJ1-1; the D is unclear. The CDR3 spans 12 residues. CDR1 GTSNPN and CDR2 SVGIG come from the germline V gene (reference sequence). The V end was cut by 8 bases, the J end by 2 bases, with 12 bases between.

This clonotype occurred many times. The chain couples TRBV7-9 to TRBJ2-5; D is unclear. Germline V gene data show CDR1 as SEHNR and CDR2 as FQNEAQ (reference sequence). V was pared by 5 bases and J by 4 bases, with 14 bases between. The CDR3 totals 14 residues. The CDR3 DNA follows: TGTGCCAGCAGCCTCCCCCCGGTTCGAGAGACCCAGTACTTC. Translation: CASSLPPVRETQYF.

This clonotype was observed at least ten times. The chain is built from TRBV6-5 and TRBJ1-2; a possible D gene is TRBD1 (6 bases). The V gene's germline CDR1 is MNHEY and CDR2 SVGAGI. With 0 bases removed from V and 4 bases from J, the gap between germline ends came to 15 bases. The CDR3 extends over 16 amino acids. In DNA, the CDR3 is TGTGCCAGCAGTTACTCAAGGGGGGCGGGAGGCTATGGCTACACCTTC. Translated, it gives CASSYSRGAGGYGYTF.

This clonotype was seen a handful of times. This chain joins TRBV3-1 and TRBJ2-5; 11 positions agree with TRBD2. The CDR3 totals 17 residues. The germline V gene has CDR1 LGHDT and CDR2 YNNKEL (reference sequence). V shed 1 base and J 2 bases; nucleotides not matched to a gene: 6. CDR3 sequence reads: CASSQVPSGGLQETQYF. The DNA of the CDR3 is TGTGCCAGCAGCCAAGTCCCTAGCGGGGGGTTACAAGAGACCCAGTACTTC.

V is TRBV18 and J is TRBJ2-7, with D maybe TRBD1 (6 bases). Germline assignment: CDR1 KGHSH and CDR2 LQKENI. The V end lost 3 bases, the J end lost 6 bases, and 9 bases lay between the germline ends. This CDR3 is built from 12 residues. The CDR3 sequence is CASSPLDSEQYF. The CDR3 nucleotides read TGTGCCAGCTCACCTCTGGACAGCGAGCAGTACTTC.

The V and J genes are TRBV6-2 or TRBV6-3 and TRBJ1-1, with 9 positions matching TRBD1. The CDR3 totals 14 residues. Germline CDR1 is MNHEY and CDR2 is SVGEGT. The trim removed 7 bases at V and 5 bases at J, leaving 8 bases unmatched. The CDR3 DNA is TGTGCCAGCAAAAAGACAGGGGGGACGACTGAAGCTTTCTTT. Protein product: CASKKTGGTTEAFF.

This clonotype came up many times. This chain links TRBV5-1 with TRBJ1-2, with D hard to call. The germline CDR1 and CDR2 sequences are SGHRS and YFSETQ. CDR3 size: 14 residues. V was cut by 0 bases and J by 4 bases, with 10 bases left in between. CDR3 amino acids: CASSLARFGYGYTF. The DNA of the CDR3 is TGCGCCAGCAGCTTGGCACGATTCGGCTATGGCTACACCTTC.

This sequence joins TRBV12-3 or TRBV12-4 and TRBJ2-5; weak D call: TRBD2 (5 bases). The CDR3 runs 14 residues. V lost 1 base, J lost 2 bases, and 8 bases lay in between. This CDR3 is CASSLGLHQETQYF. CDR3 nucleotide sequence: TGTGCCAGCAGTTTAGGACTACATCAAGAGACCCAGTACTTC.

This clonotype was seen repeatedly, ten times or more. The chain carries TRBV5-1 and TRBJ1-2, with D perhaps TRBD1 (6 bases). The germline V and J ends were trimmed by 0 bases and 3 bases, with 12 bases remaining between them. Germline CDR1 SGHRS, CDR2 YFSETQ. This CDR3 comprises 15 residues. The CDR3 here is CASSLGGGLDYGYTF. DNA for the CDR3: TGCGCCAGCAGCTTGGGAGGGGGTCTCGACTATGGCTACACCTTC.

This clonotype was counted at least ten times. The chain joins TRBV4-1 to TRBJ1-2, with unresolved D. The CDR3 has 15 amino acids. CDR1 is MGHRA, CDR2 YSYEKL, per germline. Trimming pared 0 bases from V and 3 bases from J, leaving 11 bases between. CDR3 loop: CASSQEGSWDYGYTF. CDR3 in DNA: TGCGCCAGCAGCCAAGAGGGATCCTGGGACTATGGCTACACCTTC.

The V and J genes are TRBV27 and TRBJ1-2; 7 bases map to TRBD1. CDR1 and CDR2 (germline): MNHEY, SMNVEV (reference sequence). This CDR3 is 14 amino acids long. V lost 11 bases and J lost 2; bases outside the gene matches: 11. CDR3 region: CASTSRQGNYGYTF. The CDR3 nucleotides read TGTGCCTCAACCTCTCGACAGGGCAACTATGGCTACACCTTC.

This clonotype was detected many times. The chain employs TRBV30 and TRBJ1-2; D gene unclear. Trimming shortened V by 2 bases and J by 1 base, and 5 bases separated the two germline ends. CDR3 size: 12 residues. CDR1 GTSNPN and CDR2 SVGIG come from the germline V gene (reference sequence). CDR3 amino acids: CAWSQNNYGYTF. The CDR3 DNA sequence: TGTGCCTGGAGTCAAAATAACTATGGCTACACCTTC.

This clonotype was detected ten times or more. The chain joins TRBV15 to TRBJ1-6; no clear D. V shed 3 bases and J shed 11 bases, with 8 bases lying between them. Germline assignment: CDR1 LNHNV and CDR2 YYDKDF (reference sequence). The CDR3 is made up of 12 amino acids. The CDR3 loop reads CATSSHMTPLHF. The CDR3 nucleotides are TGTGCCACCAGCAGCCACATGACACCCCTCCACTTT.